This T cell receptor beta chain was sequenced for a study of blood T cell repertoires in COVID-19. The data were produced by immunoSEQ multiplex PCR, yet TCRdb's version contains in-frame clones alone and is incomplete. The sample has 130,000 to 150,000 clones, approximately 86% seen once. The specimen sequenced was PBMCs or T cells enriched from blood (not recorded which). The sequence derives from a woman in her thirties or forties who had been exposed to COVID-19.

CDR3 in DNA: TGTGCCAGCAGCCAGGAACCGACAGGGTCTGGAAACACCATATATTTT. It codes for CASSQEPTGSGNTIYF. The genes are TRBV14 and TRBJ1-3; 7 bases are shared with TRBD1. CDR1 is SGHDN, CDR2 FVKESK, per germline. Trimming at V came to 3 bases and at J to 1 base, leaving 6 bases not matched to a gene. The CDR3 is 16 residues long.